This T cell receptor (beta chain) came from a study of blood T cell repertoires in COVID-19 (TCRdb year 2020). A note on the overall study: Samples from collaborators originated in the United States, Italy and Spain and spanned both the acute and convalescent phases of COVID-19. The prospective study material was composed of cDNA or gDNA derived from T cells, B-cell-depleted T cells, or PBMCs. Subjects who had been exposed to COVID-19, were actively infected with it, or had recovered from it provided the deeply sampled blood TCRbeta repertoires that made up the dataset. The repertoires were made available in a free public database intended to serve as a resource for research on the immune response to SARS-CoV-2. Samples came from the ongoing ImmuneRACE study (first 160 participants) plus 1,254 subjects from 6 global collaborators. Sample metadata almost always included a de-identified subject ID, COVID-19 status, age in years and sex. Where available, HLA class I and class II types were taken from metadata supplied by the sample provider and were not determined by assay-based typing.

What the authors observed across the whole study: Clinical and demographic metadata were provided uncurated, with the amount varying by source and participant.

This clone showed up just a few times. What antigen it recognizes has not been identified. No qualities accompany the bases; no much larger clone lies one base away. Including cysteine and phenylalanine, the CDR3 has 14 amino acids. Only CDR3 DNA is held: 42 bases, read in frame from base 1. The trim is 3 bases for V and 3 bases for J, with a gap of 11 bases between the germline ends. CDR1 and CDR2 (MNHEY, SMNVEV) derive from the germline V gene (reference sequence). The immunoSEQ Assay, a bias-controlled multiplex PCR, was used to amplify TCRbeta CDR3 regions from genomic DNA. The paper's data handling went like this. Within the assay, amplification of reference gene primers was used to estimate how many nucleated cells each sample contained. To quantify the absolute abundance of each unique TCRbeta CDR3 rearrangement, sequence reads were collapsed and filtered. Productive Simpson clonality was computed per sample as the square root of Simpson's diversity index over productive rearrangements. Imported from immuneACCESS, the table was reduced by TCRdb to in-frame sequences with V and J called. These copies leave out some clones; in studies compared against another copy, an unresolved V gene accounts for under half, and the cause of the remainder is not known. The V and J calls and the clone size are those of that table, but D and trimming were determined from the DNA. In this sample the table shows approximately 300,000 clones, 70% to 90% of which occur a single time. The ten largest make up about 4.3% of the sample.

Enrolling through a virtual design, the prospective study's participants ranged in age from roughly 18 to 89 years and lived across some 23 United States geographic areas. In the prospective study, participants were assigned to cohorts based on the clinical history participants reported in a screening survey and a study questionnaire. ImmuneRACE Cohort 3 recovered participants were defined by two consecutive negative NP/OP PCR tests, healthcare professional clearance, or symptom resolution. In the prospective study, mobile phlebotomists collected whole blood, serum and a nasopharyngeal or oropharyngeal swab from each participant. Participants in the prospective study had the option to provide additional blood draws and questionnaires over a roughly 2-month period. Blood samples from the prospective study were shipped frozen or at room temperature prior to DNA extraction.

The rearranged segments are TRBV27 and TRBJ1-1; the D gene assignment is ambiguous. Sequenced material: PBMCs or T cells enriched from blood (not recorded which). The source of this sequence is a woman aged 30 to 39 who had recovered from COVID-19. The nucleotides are TGTGCCAGCAGTTTGGGTAGGACTCACACTGAAGCTTTCTTT. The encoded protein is CASSLGRTHTEAFF.